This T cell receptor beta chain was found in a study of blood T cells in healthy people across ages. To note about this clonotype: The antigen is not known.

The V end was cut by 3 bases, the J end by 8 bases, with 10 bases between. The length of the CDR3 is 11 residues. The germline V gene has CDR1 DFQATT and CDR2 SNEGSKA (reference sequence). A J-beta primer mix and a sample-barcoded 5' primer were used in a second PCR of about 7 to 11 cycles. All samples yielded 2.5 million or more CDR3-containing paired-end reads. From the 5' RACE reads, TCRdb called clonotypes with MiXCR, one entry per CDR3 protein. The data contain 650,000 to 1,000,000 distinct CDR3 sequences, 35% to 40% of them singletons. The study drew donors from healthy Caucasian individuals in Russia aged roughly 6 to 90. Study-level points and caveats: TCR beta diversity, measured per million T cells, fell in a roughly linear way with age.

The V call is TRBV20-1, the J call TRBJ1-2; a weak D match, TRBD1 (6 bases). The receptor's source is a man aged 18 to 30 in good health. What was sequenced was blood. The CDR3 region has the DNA TGCAGTGCTAGTTTTGGGGGCGGCTACACCTTC. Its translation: CSASFGGGYTF.